These T cell receptor beta chains were read from a single sample in a study of identical twins. TCRdb called the 5' RACE reads again in MiXCR, with one record for every CDR3 protein. This table has approximately 630,000 distinct CDR3 sequences, 7% to 7.5% appearing once. This sample also belongs to another study, concerning yellow fever vaccine responses in identical twins.

The sample comprised PBMCs. All receptors come from a woman between 18 and 30 years old in good health. Both conserved end residues are part of each CDR3. Fields, in order: clone size, D gene, J gene, V gene, CDR3 protein, CDR3 DNA. D genes are given only for firm matches. Expanded clones get a size class; other rows say once, few or many, or leave the size out.

abundance: few; d_gene: TRBD2; j_gene: TRBJ2-1; v_gene: TRBV20-1; CDR3aa: CSAGLAANNEQFF; CDR3nt: TGCAGCGCAGGACTAGCGGCTAACAATGAGCAGTTCTTC
abundance: many; d_gene: TRBD2; j_gene: TRBJ2-2; v_gene: TRBV6-5; CDR3aa: CASSYSKFGGNTGELFF; CDR3nt: TGTGCCAGCAGTTACTCGAAATTCGGGGGGAATACCGGGGAGCTGTTTTTT
abundance: few; d_gene: TRBD1; j_gene: TRBJ2-5; v_gene: TRBV7-7; CDR3aa: CASSLGGTGDEETQYF; CDR3nt: TGTGCCAGCAGCTTAGGTGGGACAGGGGATGAAGAGACCCAGTACTTC
abundance: NA; d_gene: TRBD1; j_gene: TRBJ1-5; v_gene: TRBV15; CDR3aa: CATSQGTGGGSNQPQHF; CDR3nt: TGTGCCACCAGCCAAGGGACAGGGGGCGGGAGCAATCAGCCCCAGCATTTT
abundance: few; d_gene: NA; j_gene: TRBJ1-1; v_gene: TRBV10-3; CDR3aa: CAISGAQGGGTEAFF; CDR3nt: TGTGCCATCAGCGGAGCACAGGGTGGAGGCACTGAAGCTTTCTTT
abundance: few; d_gene: NA; j_gene: TRBJ2-1; v_gene: TRBV28; CDR3aa: CASSSPKGRTEQFF; CDR3nt: TGTGCCAGCAGTTCCCCAAAGGGGCGTACTGAGCAGTTCTTC
abundance: many; d_gene: TRBD1; j_gene: TRBJ2-1; v_gene: TRBV29-1; CDR3aa: CSVEDRGRGEQFF; CDR3nt: TGCAGCGTTGAAGACAGGGGGCGGGGTGAGCAGTTCTTC
abundance: NA; d_gene: NA; j_gene: TRBJ1-5; v_gene: TRBV6-1; CDR3aa: CASSDHRRLEHF; CDR3nt: TGTGCCAGCAGCGACCATAGGAGGCTAGAGCATTTT
abundance: few; d_gene: NA; j_gene: TRBJ2-2; v_gene: TRBV11-3; CDR3aa: CASSFEAGGITGELFF; CDR3nt: TGTGCCAGCAGCTTTGAGGCAGGGGGGATCACCGGGGAGCTGTTTTTT
abundance: many; d_gene: NA; j_gene: TRBJ2-1; v_gene: TRBV3-1; CDR3aa: CASSPLKVGSSYNEQFF; CDR3nt: TGTGCCAGCAGCCCCCTGAAAGTCGGGAGCTCCTACAATGAGCAGTTCTTC
abundance: many; d_gene: NA; j_gene: TRBJ2-5; v_gene: TRBV28; CDR3aa: CASSFSSIKETQYF; CDR3nt: TGTGCCAGCAGTTTTTCGTCGATAAAAGAGACCCAGTACTTC
abundance: few; d_gene: TRBD2; j_gene: TRBJ2-3; v_gene: TRBV12-3/TRBV12-4; CDR3aa: CASRPLAGGIADTQYF; CDR3nt: TGTGCCAGCAGACCCCTAGCGGGAGGGATCGCAGATACGCAGTATTTT
abundance: few; d_gene: NA; j_gene: TRBJ2-1; v_gene: TRBV11-2; CDR3aa: CASLEVGASYNEQFF; CDR3nt: TGTGCCAGCTTGGAGGTTGGGGCCTCCTACAATGAGCAGTTCTTC
abundance: NA; d_gene: TRBD2; j_gene: TRBJ2-7; v_gene: TRBV29-1; CDR3aa: CSVQTSGRAGEQYF; CDR3nt: TGCAGCGTCCAGACTAGCGGGAGGGCGGGAGAGCAGTACTTC
abundance: many; d_gene: NA; j_gene: TRBJ1-2; v_gene: TRBV6-5; CDR3aa: CASSYSQGAYGYTF; CDR3nt: TGTGCCAGCAGTTACAGTCAGGGAGCCTATGGCTACACCTTC
abundance: NA; d_gene: TRBD2; j_gene: TRBJ2-3; v_gene: TRBV12-3/TRBV12-4; CDR3aa: CASSLALAGGITDTQYF; CDR3nt: TGTGCCAGCAGTTTAGCACTAGCGGGGGGGATCACAGATACGCAGTATTTT
abundance: many; d_gene: NA; j_gene: TRBJ2-1; v_gene: TRBV7-6; CDR3aa: CASSLAANEQFF; CDR3nt: TGTGCCAGCAGCTTAGCCGCCAATGAGCAGTTCTTC
abundance: NA; d_gene: NA; j_gene: TRBJ2-7; v_gene: TRBV18; CDR3aa: CASSTRQVPDEQYF; CDR3nt: TGTGCCAGCTCCACAAGACAGGTCCCGGACGAGCAGTACTTC
abundance: NA; d_gene: TRBD2; j_gene: TRBJ2-2; v_gene: TRBV12-3/TRBV12-4; CDR3aa: CASSHGLAGSGELFF; CDR3nt: TGTGCCAGCAGCCACGGACTAGCGGGAAGCGGGGAGCTGTTTTTT
abundance: NA; d_gene: NA; j_gene: TRBJ1-1; v_gene: TRBV12-3/TRBV12-4; CDR3aa: CASSLRQGSDTEAFF; CDR3nt: TGTGCCAGCAGTTTAAGGCAGGGGTCAGACACTGAAGCTTTCTTT
abundance: NA; d_gene: NA; j_gene: TRBJ2-3; v_gene: TRBV3-1; CDR3aa: CASSQDQWRQLASTDTQYF; CDR3nt: TGTGCCAGCAGCCAAGATCAGTGGAGGCAATTAGCTAGCACAGATACGCAGTATTTT
abundance: NA; d_gene: TRBD2; j_gene: TRBJ2-6; v_gene: TRBV3-1; CDR3aa: CASSQRGTSGRASGANVLTF; CDR3nt: TGTGCCAGCAGCCAGAGAGGGACTAGCGGGAGGGCCTCTGGGGCCAACGTCCTGACTTTC
abundance: many; d_gene: NA; j_gene: TRBJ1-4; v_gene: TRBV20-1; CDR3aa: CSALRGSEKLFF; CDR3nt: TGCAGTGCTTTGAGGGGTTCTGAAAAACTGTTTTTT
abundance: NA; d_gene: NA; j_gene: TRBJ2-1; v_gene: TRBV12-3/TRBV12-4; CDR3aa: CAISLLGRTDHSYNEQFF; CDR3nt: TGTGCCATCAGTTTATTAGGGAGGACTGATCACTCCTACAATGAGCAGTTCTTC
abundance: many; d_gene: TRBD2; j_gene: TRBJ2-6; v_gene: TRBV12-3/TRBV12-4; CDR3aa: CASSRLAVGGTGANVLTF; CDR3nt: TGTGCCAGCAGTCGACTAGCGGTAGGAGGGACTGGGGCCAACGTCCTGACTTTC
abundance: few; d_gene: NA; j_gene: TRBJ2-5; v_gene: TRBV7-9; CDR3aa: CASSLAYVETQYF; CDR3nt: TGTGCCAGCAGCTTAGCGTACGTGGAGACCCAGTACTTC
abundance: NA; d_gene: NA; j_gene: TRBJ2-3; v_gene: TRBV24-1; CDR3aa: CATSDLPSTGRGDTQYF; CDR3nt: TGTGCCACCAGTGATTTGCCTTCGACAGGGAGGGGAGATACGCAGTATTTT
abundance: many; d_gene: NA; j_gene: TRBJ2-1; v_gene: TRBV7-9; CDR3aa: CASSPGRGAYNEQFF; CDR3nt: TGTGCCAGCAGCCCTGGTCGGGGGGCATACAATGAGCAGTTCTTC
abundance: many; d_gene: NA; j_gene: TRBJ2-1; v_gene: TRBV3-1; CDR3aa: CASSPLLAGNRNEQFF; CDR3nt: TGTGCCAGCAGCCCGCTCTTGGCGGGCAACCGCAATGAGCAGTTCTTC
abundance: NA; d_gene: TRBD1; j_gene: TRBJ1-2; v_gene: TRBV12-3/TRBV12-4; CDR3aa: CASSSTGDGGYTF; CDR3nt: TGTGCCAGCAGTTCAACAGGGGACGGAGGCTACACCTTC
abundance: NA; d_gene: TRBD2; j_gene: TRBJ2-7; v_gene: TRBV3-1; CDR3aa: CASSQGLAGGPYEQYF; CDR3nt: TGTGCCAGCAGCCAAGGACTAGCGGGAGGGCCCTACGAGCAGTACTTC
abundance: few; d_gene: TRBD2; j_gene: TRBJ2-2; v_gene: TRBV3-1; CDR3aa: CASSQEALLRGGLINTGELFF; CDR3nt: TGTGCCAGCAGCCAAGAGGCCCTTTTGCGGGGGGGCTTGATTAACACCGGGGAGCTGTTTTTT
abundance: few; d_gene: NA; j_gene: TRBJ2-5; v_gene: TRBV5-1; CDR3aa: CASSFSANLQETQYF; CDR3nt: TGCGCCAGCAGCTTTAGCGCAAACCTCCAAGAGACCCAGTACTTC
abundance: NA; d_gene: TRBD2; j_gene: TRBJ2-3; v_gene: TRBV4-2; CDR3aa: CASSQAPSGTHTDTQYF; CDR3nt: TGTGCCAGCAGCCAAGCCCCGAGCGGGACCCACACAGATACGCAGTATTTT
abundance: NA; d_gene: NA; j_gene: TRBJ2-3; v_gene: TRBV9; CDR3aa: CASSLTDGVTDTQYF; CDR3nt: TGTGCCAGCAGCTTGACCGACGGGGTAACAGATACGCAGTATTTT
abundance: few; d_gene: NA; j_gene: TRBJ1-2; v_gene: TRBV24-1; CDR3aa: CATSDFGGRSYGYTF; CDR3nt: TGTGCCACCAGTGATTTCGGGGGACGGAGCTATGGCTACACCTTC
abundance: NA; d_gene: NA; j_gene: TRBJ2-3; v_gene: TRBV5-1; CDR3aa: CASQARTLTSDTQYF; CDR3nt: TGCGCCAGCCAGGCCAGGACTCTAACGTCAGATACGCAGTATTTT
abundance: many; d_gene: TRBD1; j_gene: TRBJ2-2; v_gene: TRBV5-1; CDR3aa: CASSRTGGEAGELFF; CDR3nt: TGCGCCAGCAGCCGGACAGGGGGCGAAGCCGGGGAGCTGTTTTTT
abundance: many; d_gene: NA; j_gene: TRBJ2-2; v_gene: TRBV5-1; CDR3aa: CASSPGFTGELFF; CDR3nt: TGCGCCAGCAGCCCGGGCTTCACCGGGGAGCTGTTTTTT
abundance: few; d_gene: TRBD2; j_gene: TRBJ2-5; v_gene: TRBV10-3; CDR3aa: CAISRTSGRQETQYF; CDR3nt: TGTGCCATCAGTCGGACTAGCGGGAGGCAAGAGACCCAGTACTTC
abundance: few; d_gene: NA; j_gene: TRBJ1-5; v_gene: TRBV11-2; CDR3aa: CASSLDRFNQPQHF; CDR3nt: TGTGCCAGCAGCTTAGATCGGTTTAATCAGCCCCAGCATTTT
abundance: NA; d_gene: NA; j_gene: TRBJ1-6; v_gene: TRBV5-6; CDR3aa: CASSRTESPLHF; CDR3nt: TGTGCCAGCAGCAGGACGGAATCACCCCTCCACTTT
abundance: NA; d_gene: TRBD2; j_gene: TRBJ2-3; v_gene: TRBV12-3/TRBV12-4; CDR3aa: CASSPWEGFTDTQYF; CDR3nt: TGTGCCAGCAGTCCCTGGGAGGGTTTCACAGATACGCAGTATTTT
abundance: few; d_gene: NA; j_gene: TRBJ1-2; v_gene: TRBV6-1; CDR3aa: CASSEILSGGYTF; CDR3nt: TGTGCCAGCAGTGAAATTTTGTCGGGTGGCTACACCTTC
abundance: few; d_gene: TRBD2; j_gene: TRBJ2-1; v_gene: TRBV3-1; CDR3aa: CASSQGAGRAYNEQFF; CDR3nt: TGTGCCAGCAGCCAAGGAGCGGGACGAGCCTACAATGAGCAGTTCTTC
abundance: NA; d_gene: TRBD2; j_gene: TRBJ2-1; v_gene: TRBV2; CDR3aa: CASSPISGRAGSEQFF; CDR3nt: TGTGCCAGCAGTCCGATTAGCGGGAGGGCCGGGAGTGAGCAGTTCTTC
abundance: NA; d_gene: TRBD2; j_gene: TRBJ2-2; v_gene: TRBV3-1; CDR3aa: CASRLAGASGTGELFF; CDR3nt: TGTGCCAGCCGTCTAGCGGGGGCCTCGGGGACCGGGGAGCTGTTTTTT
abundance: many; d_gene: NA; j_gene: TRBJ2-7; v_gene: TRBV18; CDR3aa: CASSSRNQPGRLYEQYF; CDR3nt: TGTGCCAGCTCTTCCCGGAACCAACCGGGCCGACTCTACGAGCAGTACTTC
abundance: few; d_gene: NA; j_gene: TRBJ2-7; v_gene: TRBV15; CDR3aa: CATSRDRFSYEQYF; CDR3nt: TGTGCCACCAGCAGGGACAGATTCTCCTACGAGCAGTACTTC
abundance: NA; d_gene: NA; j_gene: TRBJ2-7; v_gene: TRBV20-1; CDR3aa: CSARVGYSYEQYF; CDR3nt: TGCAGTGCCAGGGTAGGGTATTCCTACGAGCAGTACTTC
abundance: few; d_gene: TRBD1; j_gene: TRBJ2-3; v_gene: TRBV20-1; CDR3aa: CSARVGTGNNVDTQYF; CDR3nt: TGCAGTGCTAGAGTCGGGACAGGAAATAACGTGGATACGCAGTATTTT
abundance: NA; d_gene: TRBD2; j_gene: TRBJ2-2; v_gene: TRBV4-2; CDR3aa: CASSQASGGTLWNRSNTGELFF; CDR3nt: TGTGCCAGCAGCCAGGCTAGCGGGGGGACTCTGTGGAACCGATCGAACACCGGGGAGCTGTTTTTT
abundance: few; d_gene: TRBD1; j_gene: TRBJ2-7; v_gene: TRBV29-1; CDR3aa: CSGRDRTYEQYF; CDR3nt: TGCAGCGGCCGGGACAGGACCTACGAGCAGTACTTC